This T cell receptor (beta chain) derives from a study of blood T cell repertoires in COVID-19. Repertoires were generated with immunoSEQ multiplex PCR, while TCRdb's copy carries only in-frame clones and drops some. The repertoire holds under 550,000 clones, over 85% seen once, with 0.65% to 1% in the top ten. The CDR3 runs 15 residues. Germline V lookup: CDR1 SNHLY, CDR2 FYNNEI. V was trimmed by 3 bases and J by 0 bases, leaving 12 bases between them. This chain links TRBV2 with TRBJ2-7, with D maybe TRBD2 (5 bases). This clonotype originated in a man younger than 30 with COVID-19, enrolled during active disease. The sample consisted of peripheral blood. The CDR3 sequence is CASSEGLATSYEQYF. Here the CDR3 DNA reads TGTGCCAGCAGTGAGGGGTTAGCGACCTCCTACGAGCAGTACTTC.